One and the same sample provided the 28 T cell receptor beta chains below, sequenced in a study of blood T cell repertoires in COVID-19. The method was immunoSEQ multiplex PCR; TCRdb's version includes in-frame clones alone and lacks a portion of them. The repertoire consists of some 50,000 clones, with about 90% occurring once and the leading ten covering about 15%. Sample: peripheral blood. These receptors came from a human donor in a cohort sampled during active COVID-19.

This chain joins TRBV12-3 or TRBV12-4 and TRBJ2-3; 10 positions agree with TRBD1. The CDR3 is made up of 12 amino acids. V was clipped by 0 bases and J by 13 bases; unmatched bases: 1. CDR3 protein: CASSLAGTGEYF. The CDR3 bases are TGTGCCAGCAGTTTAGCGGGGACAGGGGAGTATTTT.

The chain joins TRBV5-6 to TRBJ2-4; 7 bases agree with TRBD1. Germline CDR1 SGHDT, CDR2 YYEEEE. The CDR3 is 17 amino acids. J gave up 0 bases and V 4 bases, and 10 bases lay outside the gene matches. The CDR3 region has the DNA TGTGCCAGCAGCCCCCGACAGGGAAGTACAGCCAAAAACATTCAGTACTTC. Its translation: CASSPRQGSTAKNIQYF.

The table lists this clone with a count of one. DNA for the CDR3: TGTGCCAGCAGCCCTCCCCTAGGGAGCTCTGGAAACACCATATATTTT. Translated, it gives CASSPPLGSSGNTIYF. V is TRBV28 and J is TRBJ1-3; no firm D call. Germline CDR1 reads MDHEN; CDR2 reads SYDVKM. This CDR3 spans 16 amino acids. V lost 6 bases and J 0 bases, leaving 15 bases between the germline ends.

The chain uses TRBV27 and TRBJ2-7, with D maybe TRBD1 (6 bases). Looked up from germline, CDR1 is MNHEY and CDR2 is SMNVEV (reference sequence). This CDR3 has 13 residues. Trimming shortened V by 6 bases and J by 0 bases, and 9 bases separated the two germline ends. CDR3 sequence: CASRRTDSYEQYF. In DNA form, the CDR3 reads TGTGCCAGCAGAAGGACAGACTCCTACGAGCAGTACTTC.

This chain uses TRBV6-5 with TRBJ2-2; TRBD1 matches 8 bases. V was clipped by 5 bases and J by 3 bases; unmatched bases: 2. This CDR3 is built from 14 residues. Germline V lookup: CDR1 MNHEY, CDR2 SVGAGI. The DNA of the CDR3 is TGTGCCAGCAGTACGGACAGGGACACCGGGGAGCTGTTTTTT. Encoded protein: CASSTDRDTGELFF.

This clone appeared once. The chain joins TRBV5-5 to TRBJ2-1, with 12 bases aligning to TRBD2. Germline V gene data show CDR1 as SGHKS and CDR2 as YYEKEE (reference sequence). The CDR3 covers 16 residues. Trimming took 0 bases from V and 7 from J; bases not matched to a gene: 5. The CDR3 DNA follows: TGTGCCAGCAGCTTGGTACTAGCGGGGGGACAAAATGAGCAGTTCTTC. Its translation is CASSLVLAGGQNEQFF.

The chain joins TRBV28 to TRBJ1-5, with D perhaps matching TRBD1 (5 bases). CDR1 and CDR2 (germline): MDHEN, SYDVKM. V was cut by 4 bases and J by 0 bases, with 7 bases left in between. This CDR3 is built from 14 residues. The CDR3 DNA follows: TGTGCCAGCAGTTACAGGTATAGCAATCAGCCCCAGCATTTT. Protein: CASSYRYSNQPQHF.

The sample holds a few counts of this clone. The CDR3 DNA follows: TGTGCCAGCGGTCACAGCGGGGACTACGAGCAGTACTTC. Translating it yields CASGHSGDYEQYF. The chain recombines TRBV27 with TRBJ2-7; 7 bases are a match to TRBD2. Germline CDR1 and CDR2: MNHEY and SMNVEV (reference sequence). The CDR3 totals 13 residues. Unmatched junction bases numbered 7, after V lost 8 bases and J lost 3 bases.

The chain joins TRBV6-2 or TRBV6-3 to TRBJ2-1; possibly TRBD1 for D (6 bases). This CDR3 contains 13 residues. V was trimmed by 7 bases and J by 5 bases, leaving 12 bases between them. The germline V gene encodes CDR1 MNHEY and CDR2 SVGEGT. This CDR3 reads CASIPPGDNEQFF. For the CDR3, the DNA is TGTGCCAGCATCCCTCCAGGGGACAATGAGCAGTTCTTC.

The chain joins TRBV30 to TRBJ2-2, with 12 bases that match TRBD2. CDR1 and CDR2 from the germline V gene are GTSNPN and SVGIG (reference sequence). V dropped 5 bases and J dropped 0; count of bases not matched to a gene: 7. The CDR3 runs to 17 residues. This chain's CDR3 is CAWLELAGGPNTGELFF. DNA for the CDR3: TGTGCCTGGCTCGAACTAGCGGGAGGCCCGAACACCGGGGAGCTGTTTTTT. The full variable domain, completed using reference TRBV30 and TRBJ2-2, is SQTIHQWPATLVQPVGSPLSLECTVEGTSNPNLYWYRQAAGRGLQLLFYSVGIGQISSEVPQNLSASRPQDRQFILSSKKLLLSDSGFYLCAWLELAGGPNTGELFFGEGSRLTVL.

V is TRBV12-3 or TRBV12-4 and J is TRBJ1-2; no clear D. The CDR3 is 12 residues long. With 2 bases removed from V and 6 bases from J, the gap between germline ends came to 7 bases. This CDR3 is CASSLTRHGYTF. CDR3 DNA: TGTGCCAGCAGTTTAACCAGGCATGGCTACACCTTC.

V and J are TRBV28 and TRBJ2-5; D might be TRBD2 (5 bases). Germline loops: CDR1 MDHEN, CDR2 SYDVKM. Trimming pared 2 bases from V and 2 bases from J, leaving 6 bases between. This CDR3 is built from 13 residues. The CDR3 DNA follows: TGTGCCAGCAGTTTAGGGAGTCAAGAGACCCAGTACTTC. As protein: CASSLGSQETQYF.

The chain joins TRBV6-1 to TRBJ2-7; 9 bases line up with TRBD2. CDR1 is MNHNS, CDR2 SASEGT, per germline. This CDR3 region has 14 residues. J gave up 7 bases and V 1 base, and 5 bases lay outside the gene matches. The CDR3 protein is CASSEVAGGKEQYF. The CDR3 DNA reads as TGTGCCAGCAGTGAAGTGGCGGGGGGGAAAGAGCAGTACTTC.

The V call is TRBV27, the J call TRBJ1-1; D remains ambiguous. Per the germline V gene, CDR1 is MNHEY and CDR2 is SMNVEV (reference sequence). Trimming left V 4 bases short and J 11 bases short, with 17 bases between. The length of the CDR3 is 13 residues. CDR3 loop: CASSSRQSMLAFF. The CDR3, as DNA: TGTGCCAGCAGTTCTCGACAAAGCATGTTGGCTTTCTTT.

This sequence joins TRBV12-3 or TRBV12-4 and TRBJ1-1, with no clear D. V lost 1 base, J lost 4 bases, and 7 bases lay in between. There are 13 residues in the CDR3. The CDR3 DNA reads as TGTGCCAGCAGTTTAGATACCAGCACTGAAGCTTTCTTT. Protein sequence: CASSLDTSTEAFF.

The V gene is TRBV14, the J gene TRBJ1-2; D may be TRBD1 (6 bases). The CDR3 sequence is 13 residues long. Germline CDR1 and CDR2: SGHDN and FVKESK. Trimming shortened V by 0 bases and J by 4 bases, and 6 bases separated the two germline ends. The CDR3 loop is CASSQDRGYGYTF. CDR3 in DNA: TGTGCCAGCAGCCAAGACAGGGGCTATGGCTACACCTTC.

V gene TRBV12-3 or TRBV12-4 combines with J gene TRBJ1-1; the D gene is possibly TRBD1 (6 bases). V lost 8 bases and J lost 4, with 14 bases in between. The CDR3 is 13 amino acids. CDR3 bases: TGTGCCAGCGCTATGGGGGCAGCCACTGAAGCTTTCTTT. Translation gives CASAMGAATEAFF.

The chain couples TRBV30 to TRBJ2-7; 8 bases map to TRBD2. Trimming took 4 bases from V and 2 from J; bases not matched to a gene: 4. Germline V gives CDR1 GTSNPN, CDR2 SVGIG (reference sequence). The CDR3 length is 13 residues. The CDR3 DNA is TGTGCCTGGACCTCGGGACTAGCCTACGAGCAGTACTTC. It yields the protein CAWTSGLAYEQYF. Filled out from reference TRBV30 and TRBJ2-7, the complete variable domain reads SQTIHQWPATLVQPVGSPLSLECTVEGTSNPNLYWYRQAAGRGLQLLFYSVGIGQISSEVPQNLSASRPQDRQFILSSKKLLLSDSGFYLCAWTSGLAYEQYFGPGTRLTVT.

The V and J genes are TRBV6-5 and TRBJ2-3; TRBD2 matches at 10 bases. V trimming: 6 bases; J trimming: 8 bases; junction bases outside the gene matches: 11. The CDR3 spans 15 residues. From germline, CDR1 is MNHEY and CDR2 SVGAGI. The CDR3 DNA follows: TGTGCCAGCAGCCCCCAGGAGCGGGGGGGGGTTACGCAGTATTTT. Residues: CASSPQERGGVTQYF.

This clone was seen only once. The chain recombines TRBV3-1 (or the pseudogene TRBV3-2) with TRBJ2-5; 7 bases are a match to TRBD2. Germline V CDR1 and CDR2: LGHDT, YNNKEL (reference sequence). V shed 6 bases and J 1 base; nucleotides not matched to a gene: 5. The CDR3 totals 14 residues. CDR3 region: CASSWGGGQETQYF. CDR3 nucleotides: TGTGCCAGCAGTTGGGGGGGAGGCCAAGAGACCCAGTACTTC.

J is TRBJ2-7 and V is TRBV7-9; TRBD2 matches at 7 bases. The CDR3 covers 14 residues. Germline V gene sequence: CDR1 SEHNR, CDR2 FQNEAQ (reference sequence). The ends lost 7 bases at V and 4 bases at J; junction bases unmatched: 10. The DNA of the CDR3 is TGTGCCAGCACCGAGGCGGCTAGCGGATACGAGCAGTACTTC. It codes for CASTEAASGYEQYF.

The chain joins TRBV5-1 to TRBJ2-5, with TRBD1 identical over 9 bases. This CDR3 is 16 amino acids long. The ends lost 4 bases at V and 1 base at J; junction bases unmatched: 8. Germline CDR1 and CDR2: SGHRS and YFSETQ. CDR3 nucleotide sequence: TGCGCCAGCAGCAGGCTGGGACAGGGTATCCAAGAGACCCAGTACTTC. Its translation is CASSRLGQGIQETQYF.

V and J are TRBV3-1 (or the pseudogene TRBV3-2) and TRBJ2-3; 11 positions agree with TRBD2. The germline V gene encodes CDR1 LGHDT and CDR2 YNNKEL (reference sequence). Trimming at V came to 3 bases and at J to 0 bases, leaving 2 bases not matched to a gene. The CDR3 extends over 16 amino acids. This CDR3 is CASSQLAGGSTDTQYF. Written as DNA, the CDR3 is TGTGCCAGCAGCCAGTTAGCGGGGGGGAGCACAGATACGCAGTATTTT.

This clone has only a few counts. The chain uses TRBV7-2 and TRBJ1-5; D uncertain. V lost 2 bases and J 5 bases, leaving 13 bases between the germline ends. The CDR3 consists of 15 residues. Germline values: CDR1 SGHTA, CDR2 FQGNSA. The DNA of the CDR3 is TGTGCCAGCAGCTTAACTATCTCAGACGATCAGCCCCAGCATTTT. Its protein is CASSLTISDDQPQHF. Using reference TRBV7-2 and TRBJ1-5 for the parts outside the CDR3, the full variable domain is GAGVSQSPSNKVTEKGKDVELRCDPISGHTALYWYRQSLGQGLEFLIYFQGNSAPDKSGLPSDRFSAERTGGSVSTLTIQRTQQEDSAVYLCASSLTISDDQPQHFGDGTRLSIL.

In nucleotides, the CDR3 is TGTGCCAGTAGAGCAGGGACTGAAGCTTTCTTT. This gives the protein CASRAGTEAFF. The chain recombines TRBV19 with TRBJ1-1; tentatively, D is TRBD1 (5 bases). The CDR3 runs 11 residues. V shed 6 bases and J shed 5 bases, with 7 bases lying between them. Germline CDR1 LNHDA, CDR2 SQIVND (reference sequence).

V and J are TRBV9 and TRBJ1-2; 8 bases match TRBD1. The germline gives CDR1 SGDLS, CDR2 YYNGEE. V was clipped by 3 bases and J by 5 bases; unmatched bases: 6. The CDR3 consists of 14 residues. The CDR3 region has the DNA TGTGCCAGCAGCGCCGGGACAGGAATGTATGGCTACACCTTC. This sequence encodes CASSAGTGMYGYTF.

This chain uses TRBV10-2 with TRBJ2-5; maybe TRBD1 (5 bases). There are 16 residues in the CDR3. Per germline, CDR1 WSHSY and CDR2 SAAADI. Between the trimmed V and J ends, which lost 8 bases and 3 bases, there was a span of 22 bases. CDR3: CASASGARAVKETQYF. The CDR3 coding sequence is TGCGCCAGCGCAAGTGGGGCCAGGGCGGTAAAAGAGACCCAGTACTTC.

This clone has more than one count but fewer than ten. The rearrangement uses TRBV14 and TRBJ1-1; perhaps TRBD1 as D (5 bases). Germline V gene sequence: CDR1 SGHDN, CDR2 FVKESK. The CDR3 loop spans 15 amino acids. Trimming shortened V by 0 bases and J by 1 base, and 9 bases separated the two germline ends. CDR3 coding DNA: TGTGCCAGCAGCCAAGATACAGGCCCGAACACTGAAGCTTTCTTT. It specifies CASSQDTGPNTEAFF.